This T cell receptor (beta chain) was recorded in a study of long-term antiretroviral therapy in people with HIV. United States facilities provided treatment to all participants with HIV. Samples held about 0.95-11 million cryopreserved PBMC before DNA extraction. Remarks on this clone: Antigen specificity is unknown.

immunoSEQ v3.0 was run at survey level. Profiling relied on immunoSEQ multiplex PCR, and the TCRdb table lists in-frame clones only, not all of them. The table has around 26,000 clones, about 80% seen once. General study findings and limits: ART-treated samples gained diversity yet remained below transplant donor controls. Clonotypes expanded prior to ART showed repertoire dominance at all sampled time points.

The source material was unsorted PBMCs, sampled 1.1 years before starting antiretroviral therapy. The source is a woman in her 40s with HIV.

The CDR3 protein is CASSIVGRGINYGYTF. As DNA, the CDR3 is TGTGCCAGTAGTATAGTGGGCAGGGGAATCAACTATGGCTACACCTTC. The chain carries TRBV19 and TRBJ1-2; perhaps TRBD1 as D (6 bases). The CDR3 has 16 residues. Germline V gene data show CDR1 as LNHDA and CDR2 as SQIVND (reference sequence). V lost 1 base, J lost 2 bases, and 14 bases lay in between. The full variable domain, in which reference TRBV19 and TRBJ1-2 provide the parts outside the CDR3, is DGGITQSPKYLFRKEGQNVTLSCEQNLNHDAMYWYRQDPGQGLRLIYYSQIVNDFQKGDIAEGYSVSREKKESFPLTVTSAQKNPTAFYLCASSIVGRGINYGYTFGSGTRLTVV.